This T cell receptor (beta chain) derives from a study of blood T cell repertoires in COVID-19. The trim removed 5 bases at V and 5 bases at J, leaving 15 bases unmatched. Per germline, CDR1 LGHDT and CDR2 YNNKEL (reference sequence). This CDR3 comprises 17 residues. The data were produced by immunoSEQ multiplex PCR, yet TCRdb's version contains in-frame clones alone and is incomplete. The repertoire holds about 150,000 clones, with roughly 85% as singletons. This TCR came from a man in his 70s with acute or convalescent COVID-19. This chain uses TRBV3-1 (or the pseudogene TRBV3-2) with TRBJ2-5; 9 bases align to TRBD2. The sample taken for sequencing was peripheral blood. The CDR3 DNA follows: TGTGCCAGCAGCAGGACTAGCGCGGGAGCTGGTGGGGAGACCCAGTACTTC. Translation: CASSRTSAGAGGETQYF.